This is a list of T cell receptor beta chains from one sample in a study of OX40 agonist ivuxolimab in advanced cancers. The protocol was immunoSEQ multiplex PCR, while the TCRdb copy is restricted to in-frame clones and leaves out a portion. There are tens of thousands of clones in the sample; roughly 91% occur only once, and roughly 5.2% lies in the top ten. Material: CD4+ or CD8+ T cells sorted from blood, obtained in a trial of the OX40 agonist ivuxolimab. These receptors were obtained from an adult with an advanced solid tumor such as melanoma, head and neck, liver or kidney cancer. Each CDR3 is given with its conserved first and last residue. D genes are given only for firm matches. Expanded clones get a size class; other rows say once, few or many, or leave the size out.

cdr3_aa cdr3_nt v_call clone_size j_call d_call
CASSYGRGGQPQHF TGTGCCAGCAGTTACGGAAGGGGTGGTCAGCCCCAGCATTTT TRBV6-5 - TRBJ1-5 -
CATSRDSRNTIYF TGTGCCACCAGCAGAGATTCACGAAACACCATATATTTT TRBV15 - TRBJ1-3 -
CASSTLGTEKETQYF TGTGCCAGCAGCACCCTCGGGACAGAAAAAGAGACCCAGTACTTC TRBV7-9 few TRBJ2-5 TRBD1
CASSVFAVASGLAVTDTQYF TGTGCCAGCAGCGTATTCGCAGTAGCCTCGGGACTAGCGGTCACAGATACGCAGTATTTT TRBV9 - TRBJ2-3 TRBD2
CASSQDQDAIGSTDTQYF TGCGCCAGCAGCCAAGATCAAGACGCGATTGGGAGCACAGATACGCAGTATTTT TRBV4-3 - TRBJ2-3 -
CASSLSSGQGYEQYF TGTGCCAGCAGTTTATCGTCCGGACAGGGCTACGAGCAGTACTTC TRBV27 - TRBJ2-7 TRBD1
CASSQDRGGSYNEQFF TGCGCCAGCAGCCAAGACAGGGGAGGCTCCTACAATGAGCAGTTCTTC TRBV4-1 - TRBJ2-1 -
CASGLWGETQYF TGTGCCAGCGGCCTCTGGGGGGAGACCCAGTACTTC TRBV19 once TRBJ2-5 -
CASSLGPGQGGTDTQYF TGTGCCAGCAGCTTAGGACCGGGACAGGGAGGCACAGATACGCAGTATTTT TRBV7-9 once TRBJ2-3 TRBD1
CASSQGPSNAKNIQYF TGTGCCAGCAGCCAGGGCCCATCAAATGCCAAAAACATTCAGTACTTC TRBV13 - TRBJ2-4 -
CASSPGGGYQETQYF TGTGCCAGCAGCCCCGGCGGGGGATACCAAGAGACCCAGTACTTC TRBV7-9 - TRBJ2-5 TRBD2
CASSLAGAVQETQYF TGTGCCAGCAGCTTGGCCGGAGCAGTTCAAGAGACCCAGTACTTC TRBV5-6 - TRBJ2-5 -
CASSYVNSGNEQFF TGTGCCAGCAGTTACGTCAACTCCGGGAATGAGCAGTTCTTC TRBV6-5 - TRBJ2-1 -
CSVAGTLSSSTDTQYF TGCAGCGTGGCCGGGACACTGAGCTCTAGCACAGATACGCAGTATTTT TRBV29-1 - TRBJ2-3 -
CASSLSLQGGTEAFF TGTGCCAGCAGTTTATCGCTGCAGGGGGGGACTGAAGCTTTCTTT TRBV27 - TRBJ1-1 TRBD1
CASRGTRLNTGELFF TGTGCCAGCAGGGGGACTCGCCTAAACACCGGGGAGCTGTTTTTT TRBV7-9 - TRBJ2-2 -
CASSWKVGSTEAFF TGTGCCAGCAGCTGGAAGGTGGGTAGCACTGAAGCTTTCTTT TRBV7-8 - TRBJ1-1 -
CASSQVTENTEAFF TGTGCCAGCAGCCAGGTGACAGAGAACACTGAAGCTTTCTTT TRBV4-2 - TRBJ1-1 -
CASSYGGSYEQYF TGTGCCAGCAGTTACGGTGGCTCCTACGAGCAGTACTTC TRBV6-5 once TRBJ2-7 -
CASSKASDSIGELFF TGTGCCAGCAGCAAAGCGTCGGACAGTATCGGGGAGCTGTTTTTT TRBV21-1 - TRBJ2-2 -
CSVVYPGQGFGYEQYF TGCAGCGTTGTTTACCCGGGACAGGGATTTGGCTACGAGCAGTACTTC TRBV29-1 - TRBJ2-7 TRBD1
CASMQTGNYNEQFF TGTGCCAGCATGCAGACAGGGAACTATAATGAGCAGTTCTTC TRBV6-5 - TRBJ2-1 TRBD1
CASSLEVGTSGRQMLYEQYF TGTGCCAGCAGTTTAGAGGTTGGGACTAGCGGGAGGCAAATGTTGTACGAGCAGTACTTC TRBV28 - TRBJ2-7 TRBD2
CASSFDGLVTNEKLFF TGTGCCAGCAGCTTTGATGGGCTAGTAACTAATGAAAAACTGTTTTTT TRBV5-4 - TRBJ1-4 -
CASSQDLGQYNEQFF TGCGCCAGCAGCCAAGATTTGGGGCAGTACAATGAGCAGTTCTTC TRBV4-3 - TRBJ2-1 -
CASSSDRLGGYTF TGCGCCAGCAGTTCGGACAGGCTTGGCGGCTACACCTTC TRBV5-1 - TRBJ1-2 TRBD1
CASSSPTNTGELFF TGTGCCAGCAGCAGCCCTACGAACACCGGGGAGCTGTTTTTT TRBV7-9 - TRBJ2-2 -
CASSTPSQGFRLGGETQYF TGTGCCAGCAGTACCCCATCACAGGGGTTTAGGCTTGGTGGGGAGACCCAGTACTTC TRBV28 - TRBJ2-5 TRBD1
CASSYGLAGDYEQYF TGTGCCAGCAGTTACGGGTTAGCGGGAGACTACGAGCAGTACTTC TRBV6-5 - TRBJ2-7 TRBD2
CASSQGSRGALGYGYTF TGTGCCAGCAGCCAGGGGTCCCGGGGGGCGCTCGGCTATGGCTACACCTTC TRBV9 - TRBJ1-2 -
CASSWRGDYGYTF TGTGCCAGCAGTTGGAGGGGGGACTATGGCTACACCTTC TRBV6-5 - TRBJ1-2 -
CASSVDPYEQYF TGTGCCAGCAGCGTAGACCCCTACGAGCAGTACTTC TRBV9 - TRBJ2-7 -
CASSGQATYEQYF TGTGCCAGCAGCGGACAGGCCACCTACGAGCAGTACTTC TRBV9 - TRBJ2-7 -
CASSVRDRSTDTQYF TGTGCCAGCAGCGTCCGGGACAGGAGCACAGATACGCAGTATTTT TRBV13 once TRBJ2-3 TRBD1
CASSPWSGGPEQFF TGTGCCAGCAGCCCTTGGAGCGGGGGCCCTGAGCAGTTCTTC TRBV7-6 once TRBJ2-1 TRBD2
CASSWGTGSYGYTF TGTGCCAGCAGTTGGGGGACGGGTTCGTATGGCTACACCTTC TRBV27 - TRBJ1-2 -
CSAISHNEQFF TGCAGTGCTATCTCCCACAATGAGCAGTTCTTC TRBV20-1 - TRBJ2-1 -
CASSLNRGDEQFF TGTGCCAGCAGCTTAAACAGGGGCGATGAGCAGTTCTTC TRBV7-9 - TRBJ2-1 TRBD1
CASSGLAETGELFF TGTGCCAGCAGTGGACTAGCGGAGACCGGGGAGCTGTTTTTT TRBV6-4 few TRBJ2-2 TRBD2
CASSVYLGHPARQGNQPQHF TGCGCCAGCAGTGTTTACCTTGGGCATCCCGCTAGGCAGGGCAATCAGCCCCAGCATTTT TRBV10-1 - TRBJ1-5 -
CASSSGRTDTQYF TGCGCCAGCAGTAGCGGTCGCACAGATACGCAGTATTTT TRBV5-1 once TRBJ2-3 -
CASSWGQREHNEQFF TGTGCCAGCAGCTGGGGCCAGCGGGAGCACAATGAGCAGTTCTTC TRBV7-2 - TRBJ2-1 TRBD2
CASSTRGRGYQETQYF TGTGCCAGCAGCACCCGGGGGAGGGGGTACCAAGAGACCCAGTACTTC TRBV9 - TRBJ2-5 -
CASSLTGGGTEAFF TGTGCCAGCAGCTTGACAGGGGGTGGGACTGAAGCTTTCTTT TRBV7-3 once TRBJ1-1 TRBD1
CASSDAGTSAYNEQFF TGTGCCAGCAGCGACGCCGGGACTAGCGCCTACAATGAGCAGTTCTTC TRBV9 - TRBJ2-1 TRBD2
CASSLAITDTQYF TGTGCTAGCAGCTTAGCCATAACAGATACGCAGTATTTT TRBV7-7 - TRBJ2-3 -
CASSAYAGTVTYEQYF TGTGCCAGCAGTGCTTATGCGGGGACCGTTACATACGAGCAGTACTTC TRBV7-8 medium-sized TRBJ2-7 -
CASTLPGTGYNEQFF TGCGCCAGCACCCTCCCCGGGACTGGCTACAATGAGCAGTTCTTC TRBV4-3 - TRBJ2-1 -
CASRLTTDEQYF TGTGCCAGCAGACTGACGACTGACGAGCAGTACTTC TRBV7-9 - TRBJ2-7 -
CASSISVGTEAFF TGTGCCAGTAGTATATCAGTAGGCACTGAAGCTTTCTTT TRBV19 - TRBJ1-1 -
CASSLVQGRDEKLFF TGTGCCAGCAGCTTAGTTCAGGGTCGGGATGAAAAACTGTTTTTT TRBV7-9 - TRBJ1-4 -
CASSYSTGGGETQYF TGTGCCAGCAGTTACTCGACAGGGGGCGGTGAGACCCAGTACTTC TRBV6-5 - TRBJ2-5 TRBD1
CASSLAGGVTDTQYF TGTGCCAGCAGTTTAGCGGGGGGAGTCACAGATACGCAGTATTTT TRBV6-5 - TRBJ2-3 TRBD2
CASSPPPGGITDTQYF TGTGCCAGCTCACCACCTCCTGGCGGGATCACAGATACGCAGTATTTT TRBV18 - TRBJ2-3 -
CASSLTTATDTQYF TGTGCCAGCAGCTTGACGACAGCCACAGATACGCAGTATTTT TRBV11-2 - TRBJ2-3 -
CASSLSYGGGYEQFF TGTGCCAGCAGTTTATCGTATGGAGGCGGTTATGAGCAGTTCTTC TRBV27 - TRBJ2-1 -
CASSPGTYYGYTF TGTGCCAGTAGCCCAGGGACCTACTATGGCTACACCTTC TRBV19 few TRBJ1-2 -
CASSQVPGQNTGELFF TGCGCCAGCAGCCAAGTTCCAGGACAGAACACCGGGGAGCTGTTTTTT TRBV4-1 - TRBJ2-2 -